A selection of T cell receptor beta chains follows, all from one sample in a study of cytotoxic CD8 clonotypes in ibrutinib-treated CLL. Data came from immunoSEQ multiplex PCR; TCRdb stores just in-frame clones and leaves some out. Of 150,000 or so clones in the sample, 75% to 80% are singletons; the top ten hold about 5%. This material consisted of PBMCs, taken after 24 months of ibrutinib treatment. These receptors were collected from a human donor with chronic lymphocytic leukemia. Each CDR3 is given with its conserved first and last residue. Fields, in order: J gene, V gene, D gene, clone size, CDR3 DNA, CDR3 protein. D genes are given only for firm matches. Clone size, where shown, is once, few, many, or a class for clones that have expanded.

TRBJ1-5 TRBV19 NA once TGTGCCAGTAGCCCGGGAATCTATAGCAATCAGCCCCAGCATTTT CASSPGIYSNQPQHF
TRBJ1-1 TRBV2 NA NA TGTGCCAGCAGTGAGGCGGTCGAAGCTTTCTTT CASSEAVEAFF
TRBJ2-5 TRBV5-1 NA NA TGCGCCAGCAGCTTGGCGTCGGCCCGGGCCGGGACCCAGTACTTC CASSLASARAGTQYF
TRBJ2-6 TRBV19 NA once TGTGCCAGTAGTATGCCAGTGAGACAGGGGGCCAACGTCCTGACTTTC CASSMPVRQGANVLTF
TRBJ1-6 TRBV6-1 NA NA TGTGCCAGCAGTGAAACCCTCCTGGGGGACACGGGTTCACCCCTCCACTTT CASSETLLGDTGSPLHF
TRBJ1-1 TRBV12-1 NA NA TGTGCCAGCAGCTTTTGGGCGGTCAACACTGAAGCTTTCTTT CASSFWAVNTEAFF
TRBJ1-5 TRBV5-6 NA once TGTGCCAGCAGCTCCCGGGAAACTAGGGTGCCCCAGCATTTT CASSSRETRVPQHF
TRBJ2-5 TRBV19 TRBD1 NA TGTGCCAGTGGGACAGGGAGGCAAGAAGAGACCCAGTACTTC CASGTGRQEETQYF
TRBJ2-2 TRBV2 NA few TGTGCCAGCGGGCAGAGGAACACCGGGGAGCTGTTTTTT CASGQRNTGELFF
TRBJ1-2 TRBV6-5 TRBD1 NA TGTGCCAGCGGAGGCCAACAGGGGGCGAGGGGTGGCTACACCTTC CASGGQQGARGGYTF
TRBJ2-7 TRBV7-2 TRBD2 NA TGTGCCAGCAGCTCATGGGGCGGGGGTTCGTACGAGCAGTACTTC CASSSWGGGSYEQYF
TRBJ2-2 TRBV28 NA once TGTGCGGGGAGACACCCGAACACCGGGGAGCTGTTTTTT CAGRHPNTGELFF
TRBJ2-1 TRBV5-1 NA NA TGCGCCAGCAGCCTCACCCCCCTGACTGAAGTTGAGCAGTTCTTC CASSLTPLTEVEQFF
TRBJ2-2 TRBV15 TRBD2 NA TGTGCCACGGCGGCTAGCGGGAGTGCCGGGGAGCTGTTTTTT CATAASGSAGELFF
TRBJ2-1 TRBV5-1 NA NA TGCGCCAGCAGCCCCGGTGTCCTAGGCCATGAGCAGTTCTTC CASSPGVLGHEQFF
TRBJ2-1 TRBV9 TRBD2 NA TGTGCCAGCAGCCCCACGACTAGCGGGGGTGGTTCCTACAATGAGCAGTTCTTC CASSPTTSGGGSYNEQFF
TRBJ2-1 TRBV6-1 TRBD2 NA TGTGCCAGCAGTGGGGGGACTAGCGGGAGGCGCCACAATGAGCAGTTCTTC CASSGGTSGRRHNEQFF
TRBJ1-2 TRBV9 NA NA TGTGCCAGCAGCATCCCCCGCGGGGTACAGGGCCCTGGGGCCTATGGCTACACCTTC CASSIPRGVQGPGAYGYTF
TRBJ2-7 TRBV7-8 TRBD2 NA TGTGCCAGCAGCTTAGCGCGCTTTGTTGGGACTAGGCACGAGCAGTACTTC CASSLARFVGTRHEQYF
TRBJ1-2 TRBV30 NA NA TGTGCCTGGAGTGCAACCCGGACCATGGGGGATGGCTACACCTTC CAWSATRTMGDGYTF
TRBJ2-7 TRBV5-1 NA few TGCGCCAGCAGCTTGCGGGGTGACTACGAGCAGTACTTC CASSLRGDYEQYF
TRBJ1-2 TRBV7-2 TRBD1 NA TGTGCCAGCAGCTTAGATGGACAGGGGCTGGGGTATGGCTACACCTTC CASSLDGQGLGYGYTF
TRBJ2-5 TRBV11-1 NA NA TGTGCCAGCAGCTTCTGGGGACAAGAGACCCAGTACTTC CASSFWGQETQYF
TRBJ2-1 TRBV5-8 NA NA TGTGCCAGCAGCTTGGAGTTGGACCGCTACAATGAGCAGTTCTTC CASSLELDRYNEQFF
TRBJ2-7 TRBV7-9 TRBD2 NA TGTGCCAGCAGCTTAGTCCTAGCGGGAGGCGACTACGAGCAGTACTTC CASSLVLAGGDYEQYF
TRBJ1-5 TRBV10-3 TRBD1 NA TGTGCCATCAGTGACCCCCGACAGGGATGGGATCAGCCCCAGCATTTT CAISDPRQGWDQPQHF
TRBJ1-1 TRBV6-6 NA NA TGTGCCAGCAGTAGGGGTGGCCAAGAAGCTTTCTTT CASSRGGQEAFF
TRBJ2-2 TRBV14 NA NA TGTGCCAGCAGCCGCGTGCTGGGGGTTGGCGCGAACACCGGGGAGCTGTTTTTT CASSRVLGVGANTGELFF
TRBJ1-1 TRBV18 TRBD1 NA TGTGCCAGCTCCGGAGACAGGGAAGCCACTGAAGCTTTCTTT CASSGDREATEAFF
TRBJ2-7 TRBV6-6 NA NA TGTGCCGCCATCCGAGGGGCGGGGCCCTACGAGCAGTACTTC CAAIRGAGPYEQYF
TRBJ2-7 TRBV5-6 TRBD1 NA TGTGCCAGCAGCTTGGGGGACAGGGTCTACGAGCAGTACTTC CASSLGDRVYEQYF
TRBJ1-2 TRBV19 NA few TGTGCCAGTAGTTTCGGGGCGGTAGGCTACACCTTC CASSFGAVGYTF
TRBJ2-7 TRBV18 NA NA TGTGCCAGCTCCCAACGATCCGGCGAGGTCGGCGAGCAGTACTTC CASSQRSGEVGEQYF
TRBJ2-7 TRBV9 TRBD1 NA TGTGCCAGCAGCGCTGACAGGGGTCAGAACGAGCAGTACTTC CASSADRGQNEQYF
TRBJ1-2 TRBV6-5 NA NA TGTGCCAGCAGGCCCACGGCCCACTATGGCTACACCTTC CASRPTAHYGYTF